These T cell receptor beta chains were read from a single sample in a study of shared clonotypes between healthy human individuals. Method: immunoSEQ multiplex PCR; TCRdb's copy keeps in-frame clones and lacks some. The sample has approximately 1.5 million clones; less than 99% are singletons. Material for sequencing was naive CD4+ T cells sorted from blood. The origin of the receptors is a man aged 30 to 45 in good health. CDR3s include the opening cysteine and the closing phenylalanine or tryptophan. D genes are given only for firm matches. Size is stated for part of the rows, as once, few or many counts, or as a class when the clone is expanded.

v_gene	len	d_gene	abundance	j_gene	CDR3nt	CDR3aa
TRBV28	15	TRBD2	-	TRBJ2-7	TGTGCCAGCAGTTTTGGGACTAGCGGGTCCTACGAGCAGTACTTC	CASSFGTSGSYEQYF
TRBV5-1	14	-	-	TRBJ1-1	TGCGCCAGCAGCTCCCCGGACCGGAACACTGAAGCTTTCTTT	CASSSPDRNTEAFF
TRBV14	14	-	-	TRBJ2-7	TGTGCCAGCAGCCACCGCACGAGCCCCTACGAGCAGTACTTC	CASSHRTSPYEQYF
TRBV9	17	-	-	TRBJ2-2	TGTGCCAGCAGCGTAGCTCATGCGGGCTTGAACACCGGGGAGCTGTTTTTT	CASSVAHAGLNTGELFF
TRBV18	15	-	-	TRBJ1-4	TGTGCCAGCTCACCACTACTTTCAGAGGGTGAAAAACTGTTTTTT	CASSPLLSEGEKLFF
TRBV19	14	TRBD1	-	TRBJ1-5	TGTGCCAGTGGAGACAGGGTCGGTTATCAGCCCCAGCATTTT	CASGDRVGYQPQHF
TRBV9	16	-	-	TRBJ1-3	TGTGCCAGCAGCGTAGATTCGCAGACCTCTGGAAACACCATATATTTT	CASSVDSQTSGNTIYF
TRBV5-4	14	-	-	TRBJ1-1	TGTGCCAGCAGCCTCGGGACTGTGAACACTGAAGCTTTCTTT	CASSLGTVNTEAFF
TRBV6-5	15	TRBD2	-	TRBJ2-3	TGTGCCAGCAGTTACGGGGCGGGAGCCACAGATACGCAGTATTTT	CASSYGAGATDTQYF
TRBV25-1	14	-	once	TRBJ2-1	TGTGCCAGCAGTGAATATCGGTCGGGTGATGAGCAGTTCTTC	CASSEYRSGDEQFF
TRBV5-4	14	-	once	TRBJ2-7	TGTGCCAGCAGCCCTGTCGTAGGTTCGCGTGAGCAGTACTTC	CASSPVVGSREQYF
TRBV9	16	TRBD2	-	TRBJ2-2	TGTGCCAGCAGCCCTACTAGCGGGAGGCGTACCGGGGAGCTGTTTTTT	CASSPTSGRRTGELFF
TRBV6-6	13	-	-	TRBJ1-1	TGTGCCAGCAGTTACGGGATGGGGGGGATTGCTTTCTTT	CASSYGMGGIAFF
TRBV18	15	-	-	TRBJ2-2	TGTGCCAGCTCACCGAAGCCCGGGTTCACCGGGGAGCTGTTTTTT	CASSPKPGFTGELFF
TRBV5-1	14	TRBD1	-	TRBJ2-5	TGCGCCAGCAGCTTGGTAGACAGGGTTGAGACCCAGTACTTC	CASSLVDRVETQYF
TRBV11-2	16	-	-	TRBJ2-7	TGTGCCAGCAGCTTAGAGTTGACAGCGGCCCCATACGAGCAGTACTTC	CASSLELTAAPYEQYF
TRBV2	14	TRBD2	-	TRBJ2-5	TGTGCCAGCCGACTAGCGGCCTACAAAGAGACCCAGTACTTC	CASRLAAYKETQYF
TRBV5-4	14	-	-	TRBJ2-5	TGTGCCAGCAGCACGCCAGCGGTCAAAGAGACCCAGTACTTC	CASSTPAVKETQYF
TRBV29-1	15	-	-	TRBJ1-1	TGCAGCGTAAACAGGGCCGGGGGAATGAACACTGAAGCTTTCTTT	CSVNRAGGMNTEAFF
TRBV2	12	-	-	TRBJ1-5	TGTGCCAGCAGTGACGACACTCAGCCCCAGCATTTT	CASSDDTQPQHF
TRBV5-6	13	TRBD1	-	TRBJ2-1	TGTGCCAGCATCCGGGACAGCTACAATGAGCAGTTCTTC	CASIRDSYNEQFF
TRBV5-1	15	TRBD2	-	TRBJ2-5	TGCGCCAGCAGCATGACTAGCGGGAGACAAGAGACCCAGTACTTC	CASSMTSGRQETQYF
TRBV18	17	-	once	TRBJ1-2	TGTGCCAGCTCACCTTTAGGGACCGAGGGAGCTAACTATGGCTACACCTTC	CASSPLGTEGANYGYTF
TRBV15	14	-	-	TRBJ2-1	TGTGCCACCAGCTTGGGGCACCGTAACAATGAGCAGTTCTTC	CATSLGHRNNEQFF
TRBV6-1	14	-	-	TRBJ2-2	TGTGCCAGCTCTGAGACCCGCGACACCGGGGAGCTGTTTTTT	CASSETRDTGELFF